This T cell receptor (beta chain) emerged from a study of control samples from healthy donors and cancer patients. The protocol was immunoSEQ multiplex PCR, while the TCRdb copy is restricted to in-frame clones and leaves out a portion. The repertoire holds fewer than 300,000 clones, with approximately 80% as singletons. J was trimmed by 3 bases and V by 5 bases; bases with no gene match: 7. This CDR3 comprises 15 residues. Germline V CDR1 and CDR2: LNHNV, YYDKDF (reference sequence). This chain connects TRBV15 to TRBJ1-3, with 7 bases that match TRBD1. Sequenced sample: PBMCs. The receptor was isolated from an older woman with lung cancer. The chain's CDR3 is CATSFHRGGGNTIYF. CDR3 nucleotides: TGTGCCACCAGCTTTCACAGGGGTGGTGGAAACACCATATATTTT.